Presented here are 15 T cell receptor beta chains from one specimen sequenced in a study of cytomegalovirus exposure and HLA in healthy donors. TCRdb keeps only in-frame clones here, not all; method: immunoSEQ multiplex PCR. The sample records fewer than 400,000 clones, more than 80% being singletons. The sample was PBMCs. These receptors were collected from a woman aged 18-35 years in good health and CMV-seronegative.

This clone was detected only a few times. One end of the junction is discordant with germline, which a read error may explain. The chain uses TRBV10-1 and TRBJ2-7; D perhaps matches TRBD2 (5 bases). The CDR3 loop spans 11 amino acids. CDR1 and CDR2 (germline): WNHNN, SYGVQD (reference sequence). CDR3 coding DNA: TGCGCCAGCAGTGAATGGGAGTCCTTCCACTTC. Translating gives CASSEWESFHF.

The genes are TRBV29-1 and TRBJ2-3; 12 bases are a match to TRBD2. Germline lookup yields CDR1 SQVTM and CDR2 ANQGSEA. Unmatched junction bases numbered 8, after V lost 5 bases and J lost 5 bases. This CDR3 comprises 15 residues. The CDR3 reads CSVHMASGREDTQYF. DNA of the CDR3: TGCAGCGTTCATATGGCTAGCGGGAGGGAAGATACGCAGTATTTT.

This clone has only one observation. CDR3 in DNA: TGTGCCAGCAGCTTAAACAGGGGGATCCAAGAGACCCAGTACTTC. Translated, it gives CASSLNRGIQETQYF. The rearrangement joins TRBV7-2 to TRBJ2-5, with 8 bases lining up with TRBD1. The trim removed 2 bases at V and 1 base at J, leaving 3 bases unmatched. The CDR3 runs 15 residues. Germline assignment: CDR1 SGHTA and CDR2 FQGNSA.

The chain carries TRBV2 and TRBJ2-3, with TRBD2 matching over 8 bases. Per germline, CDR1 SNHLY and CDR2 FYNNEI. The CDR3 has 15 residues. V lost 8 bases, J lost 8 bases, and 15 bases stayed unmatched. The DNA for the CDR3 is TGTGCCAGCGGCGGAGCGGGAGTTTACACGGGTACGCAGTATTTT. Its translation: CASGGAGVYTGTQYF.

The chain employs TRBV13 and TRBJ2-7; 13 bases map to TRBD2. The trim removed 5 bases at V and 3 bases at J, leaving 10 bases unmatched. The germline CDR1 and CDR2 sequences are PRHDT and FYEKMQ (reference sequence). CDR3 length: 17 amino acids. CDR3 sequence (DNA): TGTGCCAGCAGCGTCGGGACTAGCGGGACTTGGGGCTACGAGCAGTACTTC. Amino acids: CASSVGTSGTWGYEQYF.

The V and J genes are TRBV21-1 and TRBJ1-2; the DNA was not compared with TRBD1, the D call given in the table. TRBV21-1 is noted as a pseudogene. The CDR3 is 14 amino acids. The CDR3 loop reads CASSKDGTGGGYTF. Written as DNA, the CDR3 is TGTGCCAGCAGCAAAGATGGGACAGGGGGAGGCTACACCTTC.

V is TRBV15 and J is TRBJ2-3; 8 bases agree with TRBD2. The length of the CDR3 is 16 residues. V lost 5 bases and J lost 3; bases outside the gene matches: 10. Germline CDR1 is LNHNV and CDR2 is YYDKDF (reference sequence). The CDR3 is CATSLRSGSLTDTQYF. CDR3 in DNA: TGTGCCACCAGCCTCCGCAGCGGGAGTCTGACAGATACGCAGTATTTT.

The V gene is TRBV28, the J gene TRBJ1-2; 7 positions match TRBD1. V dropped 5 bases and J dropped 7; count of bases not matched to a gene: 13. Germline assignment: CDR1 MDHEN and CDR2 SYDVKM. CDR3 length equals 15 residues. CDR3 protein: CASSVTGTGVGGYTF. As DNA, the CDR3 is TGTGCCAGCAGTGTGACGGGCACAGGGGTGGGTGGCTACACCTTC.

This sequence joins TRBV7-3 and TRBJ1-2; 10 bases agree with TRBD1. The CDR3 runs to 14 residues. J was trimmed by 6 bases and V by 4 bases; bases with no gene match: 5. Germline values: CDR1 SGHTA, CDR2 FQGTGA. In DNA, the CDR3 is TGTGCCAGCAGCTCAATGGGGACAGGGGATGGCTACACCTTC. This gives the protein CASSSMGTGDGYTF.

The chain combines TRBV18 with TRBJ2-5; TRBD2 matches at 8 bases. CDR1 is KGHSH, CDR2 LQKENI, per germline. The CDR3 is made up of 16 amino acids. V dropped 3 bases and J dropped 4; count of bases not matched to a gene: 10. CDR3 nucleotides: TGTGCCAGCTCACCCCAGCGGGAGTGGGGGCGAGAGACCCAGTACTTC. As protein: CASSPQREWGRETQYF.

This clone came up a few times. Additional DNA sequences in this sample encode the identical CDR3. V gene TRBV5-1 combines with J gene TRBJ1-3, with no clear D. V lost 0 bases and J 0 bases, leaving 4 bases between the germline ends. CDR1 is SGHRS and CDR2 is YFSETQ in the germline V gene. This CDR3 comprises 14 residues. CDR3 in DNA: TGCGCCAGCAGCTTGGACAGCTCTGGAAACACCATATATTTT. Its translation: CASSLDSSGNTIYF.

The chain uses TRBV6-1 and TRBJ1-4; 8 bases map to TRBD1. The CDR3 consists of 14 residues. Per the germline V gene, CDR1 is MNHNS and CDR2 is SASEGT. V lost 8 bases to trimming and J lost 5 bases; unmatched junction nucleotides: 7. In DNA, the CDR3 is TGTGCCAGCGTTCGGACAGGGTTGAATGAAAAACTGTTTTTT. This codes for CASVRTGLNEKLFF.

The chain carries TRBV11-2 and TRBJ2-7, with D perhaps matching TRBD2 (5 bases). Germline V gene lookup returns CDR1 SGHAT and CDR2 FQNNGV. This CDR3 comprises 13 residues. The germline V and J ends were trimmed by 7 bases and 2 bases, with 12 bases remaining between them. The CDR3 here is CASNKFGTYEQYF. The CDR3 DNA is TGTGCCAGCAACAAATTCGGGACCTACGAGCAGTACTTC.

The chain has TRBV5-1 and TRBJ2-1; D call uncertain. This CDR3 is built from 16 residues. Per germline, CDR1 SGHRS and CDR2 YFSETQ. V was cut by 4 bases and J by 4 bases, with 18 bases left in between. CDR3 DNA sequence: TGCGCCAGCAGCGTGCAGTCGCCCGCGGAATACAATGAGCAGTTCTTC. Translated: CASSVQSPAEYNEQFF.

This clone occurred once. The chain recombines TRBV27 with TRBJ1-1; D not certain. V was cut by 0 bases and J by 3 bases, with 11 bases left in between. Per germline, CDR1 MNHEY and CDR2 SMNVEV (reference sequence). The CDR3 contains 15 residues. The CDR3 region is CASSLSPGSYTEAFF. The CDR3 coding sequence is TGTGCCAGCAGTTTATCGCCGGGGAGTTACACTGAAGCTTTCTTT.